The entry below gives a single T cell receptor beta chain sequence along with its context. Its antigen is not identified. Generation of TCR cDNA used 5'RACE template switching (which added a universal primer site and UMIs). TCRdb processed the 5' RACE reads anew with MiXCR; each CDR3 protein has one entry. The data hold 150,000 to 200,000 distinct CDR3 sequences, with approximately 10% observed a single time. The data originate from a study of T cells after yellow fever vaccination. At the level of the study: Preparation of the low-cell-number fractions used SMART-Seq v4 Ultra Low Input. Points from the study as a whole: On re-exposure, the response was weaker but peaked faster, at day 5 versus 15. Booster samples showed a return of most primary-vaccination clones (about 97% CD4, approximately 85% CD8).

The sequences come from CD8+ T cells sorted from PBMCs, collected 15 days after the yellow fever booster vaccination. This sequence was found in a man aged 18 to 29 who received the YFV17D yellow fever vaccine.

The CDR3 reads CSVELQHQTETQYF. In DNA form, the CDR3 reads TGCAGCGTTGAACTGCAGCACCAGACAGAGACCCAGTACTTC. The chain is built from TRBV29-1 and TRBJ2-5; D is ambiguous. Germline assignment: CDR1 SQVTM and CDR2 ANQGSEA. This CDR3 comprises 14 residues. Trimming removed 2 bases at V and 4 bases at J, with 14 bases between.